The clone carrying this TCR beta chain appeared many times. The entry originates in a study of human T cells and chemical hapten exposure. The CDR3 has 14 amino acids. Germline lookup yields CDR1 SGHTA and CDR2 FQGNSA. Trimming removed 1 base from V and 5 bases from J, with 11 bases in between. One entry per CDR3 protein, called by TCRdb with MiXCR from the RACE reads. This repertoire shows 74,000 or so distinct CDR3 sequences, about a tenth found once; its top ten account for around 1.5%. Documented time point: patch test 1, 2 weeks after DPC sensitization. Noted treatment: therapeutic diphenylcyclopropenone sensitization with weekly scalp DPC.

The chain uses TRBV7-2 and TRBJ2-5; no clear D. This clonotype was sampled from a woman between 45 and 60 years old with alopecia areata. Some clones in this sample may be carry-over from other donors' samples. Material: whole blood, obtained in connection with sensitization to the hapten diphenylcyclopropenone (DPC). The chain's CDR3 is CASSLDAARETQYF. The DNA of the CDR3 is TGTGCCAGCAGCTTAGACGCAGCCCGGGAGACCCAGTACTTC.